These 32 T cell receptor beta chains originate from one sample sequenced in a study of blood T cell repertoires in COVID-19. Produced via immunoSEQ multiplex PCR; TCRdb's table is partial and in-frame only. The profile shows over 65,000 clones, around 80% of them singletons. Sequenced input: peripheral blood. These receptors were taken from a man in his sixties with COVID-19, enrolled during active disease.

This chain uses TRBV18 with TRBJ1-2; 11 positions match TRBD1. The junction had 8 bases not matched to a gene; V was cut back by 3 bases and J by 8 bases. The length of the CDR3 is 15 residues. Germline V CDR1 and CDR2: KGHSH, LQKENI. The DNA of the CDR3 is TGTGCCAGCTCACCGGGGACAGGGGGGCGAATAGGCTACACCTTC. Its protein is CASSPGTGGRIGYTF. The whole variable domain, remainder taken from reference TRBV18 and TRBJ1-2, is NAGVMQNPRHLVRRRGQEARLRCSPMKGHSHVYWYRQLPEEGLKFMVYLQKENIIDESGMPKERFSAEFPKEGPSILRIQQVVRGDSAAYFCASSPGTGGRIGYTFGSGTRLTVV.

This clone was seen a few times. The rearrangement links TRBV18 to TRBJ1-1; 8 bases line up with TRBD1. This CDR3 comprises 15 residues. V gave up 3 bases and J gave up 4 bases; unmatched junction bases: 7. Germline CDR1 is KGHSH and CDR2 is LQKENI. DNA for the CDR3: TGTGCCAGCTCACCGGCACAGGGGGGGAGCACTGAAGCTTTCTTT. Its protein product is CASSPAQGGSTEAFF.

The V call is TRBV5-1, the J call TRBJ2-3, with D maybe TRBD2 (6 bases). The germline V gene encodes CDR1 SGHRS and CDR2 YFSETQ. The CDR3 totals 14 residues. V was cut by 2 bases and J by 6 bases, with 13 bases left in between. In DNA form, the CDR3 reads TGCGCCAGCAGCTTCCGGGACTCCCTGGATACGCAGTATTTT. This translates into CASSFRDSLDTQYF.

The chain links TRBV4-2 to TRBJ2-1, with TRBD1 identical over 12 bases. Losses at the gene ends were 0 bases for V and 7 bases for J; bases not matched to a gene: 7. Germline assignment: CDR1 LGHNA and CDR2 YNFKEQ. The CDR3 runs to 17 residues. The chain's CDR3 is CASSQDGRGQGANEQFF. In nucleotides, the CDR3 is TGTGCCAGCAGCCAAGATGGCAGGGGACAGGGGGCGAATGAGCAGTTCTTC.

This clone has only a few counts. The CDR3 DNA reads as TGCGCCAGCAGCTGGAGACAGGGCAACACTGAAGCTTTCTTT. Encoded protein: CASSWRQGNTEAFF. The chain is built from TRBV5-1 and TRBJ1-1, with 7 bases aligning to TRBD1. V lost 3 bases to trimming and J lost 2 bases; unmatched junction nucleotides: 4. CDR3 size: 14 residues. CDR1 is SGHRS and CDR2 is YFSETQ in the germline V gene.

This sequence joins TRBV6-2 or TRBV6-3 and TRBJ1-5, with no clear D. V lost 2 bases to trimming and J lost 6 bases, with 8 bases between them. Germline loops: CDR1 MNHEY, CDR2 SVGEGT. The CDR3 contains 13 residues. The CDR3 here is CASSYVGSQPQHF. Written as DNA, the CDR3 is TGTGCCAGCAGTTACGTCGGGTCTCAGCCCCAGCATTTT.

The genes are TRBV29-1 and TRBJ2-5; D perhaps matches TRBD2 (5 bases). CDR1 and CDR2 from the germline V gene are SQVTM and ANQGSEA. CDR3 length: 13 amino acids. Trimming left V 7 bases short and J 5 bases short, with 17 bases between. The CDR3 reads CSAGEPGRETQYF. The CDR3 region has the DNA TGCAGCGCCGGGGAGCCAGGACGTGAGACCCAGTACTTC.

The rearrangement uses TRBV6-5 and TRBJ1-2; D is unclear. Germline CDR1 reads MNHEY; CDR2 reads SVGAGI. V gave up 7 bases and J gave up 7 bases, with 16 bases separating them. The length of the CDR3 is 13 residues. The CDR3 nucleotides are TGTGCCAGCACCCAATGGGGAGAACGTGGCTACACCTTC. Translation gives CASTQWGERGYTF.

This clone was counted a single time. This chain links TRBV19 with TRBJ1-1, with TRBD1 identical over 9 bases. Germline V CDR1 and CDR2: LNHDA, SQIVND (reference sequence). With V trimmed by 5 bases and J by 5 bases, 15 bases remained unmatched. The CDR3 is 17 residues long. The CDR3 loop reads CASSRGQGMLGRTEAFF. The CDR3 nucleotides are TGTGCCAGTAGTCGTGGACAGGGGATGTTGGGAAGGACTGAAGCTTTCTTT.

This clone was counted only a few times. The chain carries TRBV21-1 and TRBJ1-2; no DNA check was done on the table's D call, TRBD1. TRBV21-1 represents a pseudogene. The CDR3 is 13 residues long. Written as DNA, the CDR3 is TGTGCCAGCAGCAAAGGACAGAACTATGGCTACACCTTC. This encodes CASSKGQNYGYTF.

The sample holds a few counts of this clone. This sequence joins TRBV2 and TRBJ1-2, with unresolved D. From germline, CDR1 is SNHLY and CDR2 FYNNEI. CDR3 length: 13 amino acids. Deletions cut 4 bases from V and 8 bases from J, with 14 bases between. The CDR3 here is CASSVDRGPGYTF. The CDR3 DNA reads TGTGCCAGCAGTGTAGACCGAGGTCCGGGCTACACCTTC.

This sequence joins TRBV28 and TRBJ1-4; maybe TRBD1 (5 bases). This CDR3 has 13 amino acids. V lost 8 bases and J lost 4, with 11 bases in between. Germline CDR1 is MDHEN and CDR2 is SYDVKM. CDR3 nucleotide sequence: TGTGCCAGCTGTCCCAGGGTTAATGAAAAACTGTTTTTT. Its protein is CASCPRVNEKLFF.

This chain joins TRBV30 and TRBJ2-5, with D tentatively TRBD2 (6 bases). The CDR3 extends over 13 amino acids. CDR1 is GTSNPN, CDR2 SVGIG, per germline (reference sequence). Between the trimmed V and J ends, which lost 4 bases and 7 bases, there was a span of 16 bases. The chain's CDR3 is CAWTRGGSGTQYF. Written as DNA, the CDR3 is TGTGCCTGGACCCGCGGAGGGTCGGGGACCCAGTACTTC.

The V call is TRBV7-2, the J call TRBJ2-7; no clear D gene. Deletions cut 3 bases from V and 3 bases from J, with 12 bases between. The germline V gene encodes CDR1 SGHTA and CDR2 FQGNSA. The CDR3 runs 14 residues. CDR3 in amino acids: CASSLDFRSYEQYF. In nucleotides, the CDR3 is TGTGCCAGCAGCTTGGATTTCCGGAGCTACGAGCAGTACTTC.

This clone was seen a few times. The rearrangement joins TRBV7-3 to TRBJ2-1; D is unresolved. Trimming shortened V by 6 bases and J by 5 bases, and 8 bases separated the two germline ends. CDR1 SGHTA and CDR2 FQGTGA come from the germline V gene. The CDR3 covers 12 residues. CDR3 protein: CASRGRNNEQFF. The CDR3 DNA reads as TGTGCCAGCAGGGGCAGAAACAATGAGCAGTTCTTC. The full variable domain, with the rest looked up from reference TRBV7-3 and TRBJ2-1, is GAGVSQTPSNKVTEKGKYVELRCDPISGHTALYWYRQSLGQGPEFLIYFQGTGAADDSGLPNDRFFAVRPEGSVSTLKIQRTERGDSAVYLCASRGRNNEQFFGPGTRLTVL.

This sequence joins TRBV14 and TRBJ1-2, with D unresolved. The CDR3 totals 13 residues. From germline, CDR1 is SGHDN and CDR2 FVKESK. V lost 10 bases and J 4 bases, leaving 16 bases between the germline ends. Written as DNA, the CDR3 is TGTGCCATTTTGGCGGCGGATACCTATGGCTACACCTTC. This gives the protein CAILAADTYGYTF.

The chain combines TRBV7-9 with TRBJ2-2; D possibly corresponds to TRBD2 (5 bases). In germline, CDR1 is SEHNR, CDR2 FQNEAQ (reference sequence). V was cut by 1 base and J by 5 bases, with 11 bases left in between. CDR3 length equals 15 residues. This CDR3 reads CASSLGGLRTGELFF. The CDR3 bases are TGTGCCAGCAGCTTAGGAGGACTGAGGACCGGGGAGCTGTTTTTT.

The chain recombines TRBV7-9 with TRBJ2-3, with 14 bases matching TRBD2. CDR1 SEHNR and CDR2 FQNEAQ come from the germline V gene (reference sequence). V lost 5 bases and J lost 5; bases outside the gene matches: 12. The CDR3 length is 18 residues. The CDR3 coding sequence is TGTGCCAGCAGCCCCATGTCTTTCGGACTAGCGGGGGGAGATACGCAGTATTTT. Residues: CASSPMSFGLAGGDTQYF.

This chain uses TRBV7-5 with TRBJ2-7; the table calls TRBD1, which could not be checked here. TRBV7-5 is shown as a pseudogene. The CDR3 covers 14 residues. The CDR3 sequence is CARSPRDRPYEQYF. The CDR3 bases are TGTGCCAGAAGCCCGCGGGACAGACCCTACGAGCAGTACTTC.

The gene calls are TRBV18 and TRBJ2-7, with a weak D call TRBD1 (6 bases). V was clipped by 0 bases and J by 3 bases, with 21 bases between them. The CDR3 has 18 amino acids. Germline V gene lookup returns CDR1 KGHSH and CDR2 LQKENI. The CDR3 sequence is CASSPPVAMDRPLYEQYF. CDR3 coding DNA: TGTGCCAGCTCACCACCGGTGGCAATGGACAGACCCCTCTACGAGCAGTACTTC.

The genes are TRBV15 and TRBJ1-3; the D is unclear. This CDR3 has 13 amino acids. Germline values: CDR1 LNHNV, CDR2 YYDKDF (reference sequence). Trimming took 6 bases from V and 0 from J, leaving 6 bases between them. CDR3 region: CATREVSGNTIYF. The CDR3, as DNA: TGTGCCACCAGGGAGGTCTCTGGAAACACCATATATTTT.

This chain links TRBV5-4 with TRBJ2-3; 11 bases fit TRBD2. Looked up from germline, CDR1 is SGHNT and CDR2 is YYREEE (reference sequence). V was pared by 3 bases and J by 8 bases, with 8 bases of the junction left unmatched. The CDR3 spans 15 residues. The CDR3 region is CASSSSLAGESTQYF. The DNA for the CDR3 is TGTGCCAGCAGCTCGTCACTAGCGGGGGAGAGTACGCAGTATTTT.

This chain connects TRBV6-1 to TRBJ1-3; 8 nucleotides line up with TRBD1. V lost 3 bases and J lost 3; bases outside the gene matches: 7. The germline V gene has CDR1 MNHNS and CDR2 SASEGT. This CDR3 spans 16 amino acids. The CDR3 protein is CASSELGTGLGNTIYF. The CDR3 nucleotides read TGTGCCAGCAGTGAGCTCGGGACAGGTCTTGGAAACACCATATATTTT.

CDR3 region: CASSYGTTNTDTQYF. CDR3 in DNA: TGTGCCAGCAGTTACGGGACTACTAACACAGATACGCAGTATTTT. The chain is built from TRBV6-2 or TRBV6-3 and TRBJ2-3, with 7 nucleotides matching TRBD2. Trimming cost V 2 bases and J 2 bases; bases outside gene matches: 4. Germline CDR1 and CDR2: MNHEY and SVGEGT. This CDR3 comprises 15 residues.

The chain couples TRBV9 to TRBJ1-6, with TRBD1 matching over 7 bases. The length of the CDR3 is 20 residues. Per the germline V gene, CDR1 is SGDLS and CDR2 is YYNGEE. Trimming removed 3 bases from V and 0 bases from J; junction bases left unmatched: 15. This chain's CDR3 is CASSAALHLTGSSYNSPLHF. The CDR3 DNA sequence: TGTGCCAGCAGCGCCGCCCTCCACTTGACAGGGAGCTCCTATAATTCACCCCTCCACTTT. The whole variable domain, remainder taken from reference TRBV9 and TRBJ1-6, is DSGVTQTPKHLITATGQRVTLRCSPRSGDLSVYWYQQSLDQGLQFLIQYYNGEERAKGNILERFSAQQFPDLHSELNLSSLELGDSALYFCASSAALHLTGSSYNSPLHFGNGTRLTVT.

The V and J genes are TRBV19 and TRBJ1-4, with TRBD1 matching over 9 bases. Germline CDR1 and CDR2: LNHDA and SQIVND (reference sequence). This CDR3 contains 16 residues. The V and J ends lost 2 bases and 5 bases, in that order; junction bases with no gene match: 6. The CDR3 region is CASSILPGQGNEKLFF. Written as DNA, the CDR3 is TGTGCCAGTAGTATACTACCGGGACAGGGAAATGAAAAACTGTTTTTT. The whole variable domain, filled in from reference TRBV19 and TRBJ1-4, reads DGGITQSPKYLFRKEGQNVTLSCEQNLNHDAMYWYRQDPGQGLRLIYYSQIVNDFQKGDIAEGYSVSREKKESFPLTVTSAQKNPTAFYLCASSILPGQGNEKLFFGSGTQLSVL.

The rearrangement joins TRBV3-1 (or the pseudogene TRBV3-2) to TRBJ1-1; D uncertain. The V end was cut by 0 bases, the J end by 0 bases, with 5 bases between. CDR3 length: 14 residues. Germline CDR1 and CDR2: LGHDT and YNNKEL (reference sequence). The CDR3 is CASSQDTLNTEAFF. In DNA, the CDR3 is TGTGCCAGCAGCCAAGACACACTGAACACTGAAGCTTTCTTT.

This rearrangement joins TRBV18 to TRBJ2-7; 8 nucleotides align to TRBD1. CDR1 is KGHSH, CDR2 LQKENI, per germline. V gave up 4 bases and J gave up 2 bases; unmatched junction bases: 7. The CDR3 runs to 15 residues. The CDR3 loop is CASSQQGATPYEQYF. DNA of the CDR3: TGTGCCAGCTCACAGCAGGGGGCGACCCCCTACGAGCAGTACTTC.

The CDR3 protein is CATPVPGQGRSYNEQFF. The CDR3 region has the DNA TGTGCCACCCCGGTCCCGGGACAGGGCCGCTCCTACAATGAGCAGTTCTTC. J is TRBJ2-1 and V is TRBV7-9; 9 bases map to TRBD1. The CDR3 extends over 17 amino acids. V shed 10 bases, J shed 0 bases, and the junction held 13 bases outside the gene matches. From germline, CDR1 is SEHNR and CDR2 FQNEAQ (reference sequence).

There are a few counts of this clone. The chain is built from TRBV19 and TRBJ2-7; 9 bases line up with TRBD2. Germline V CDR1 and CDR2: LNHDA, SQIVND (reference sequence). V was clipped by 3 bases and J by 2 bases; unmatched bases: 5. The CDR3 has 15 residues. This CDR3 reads CASSISAGGTYEQYF. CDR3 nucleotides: TGTGCCAGTAGTATTTCGGCGGGAGGGACCTACGAGCAGTACTTC.

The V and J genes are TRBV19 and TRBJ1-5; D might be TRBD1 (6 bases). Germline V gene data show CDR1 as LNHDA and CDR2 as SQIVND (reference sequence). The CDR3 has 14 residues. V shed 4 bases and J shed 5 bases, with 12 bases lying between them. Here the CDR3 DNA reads TGTGCCAGTAGTACGACAGGCACCTATCAGCCCCAGCATTTT. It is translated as CASSTTGTYQPQHF.

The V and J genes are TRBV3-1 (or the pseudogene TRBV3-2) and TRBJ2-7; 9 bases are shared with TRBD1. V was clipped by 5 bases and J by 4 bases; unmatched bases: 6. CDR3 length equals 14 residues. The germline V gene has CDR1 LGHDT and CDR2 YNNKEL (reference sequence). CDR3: CASSWDRAPYEQYF. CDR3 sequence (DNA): TGTGCCAGCAGCTGGGACAGGGCACCGTACGAGCAGTACTTC.